This T cell receptor (beta chain) was retrieved from a study of OX40 agonist ivuxolimab in advanced cancers. The repertoire was sequenced with immunoSEQ multiplex PCR; TCRdb's copy has only in-frame clones and lacks some. This table holds fewer than 90,000 clones, around 90% found once. This clone was seen a single time. Germline values: CDR1 SGHNT, CDR2 YYREEE (reference sequence). V lost 3 bases, J lost 3 bases, and 15 bases lay in between. The CDR3 consists of 16 residues. The receptor was isolated from an adult with an advanced solid tumor such as melanoma, head and neck, liver or kidney cancer. This rearrangement joins TRBV5-4 to TRBJ1-4, with D maybe TRBD1 (6 bases). The material was CD4+ or CD8+ T cells sorted from blood, obtained in a trial of the OX40 agonist ivuxolimab. CDR3 in amino acids: CASSSGGAKPNEKLFF. In DNA form, the CDR3 reads TGTGCCAGCAGCTCCGGGGGGGCGAAGCCTAATGAAAAACTGTTTTTT.